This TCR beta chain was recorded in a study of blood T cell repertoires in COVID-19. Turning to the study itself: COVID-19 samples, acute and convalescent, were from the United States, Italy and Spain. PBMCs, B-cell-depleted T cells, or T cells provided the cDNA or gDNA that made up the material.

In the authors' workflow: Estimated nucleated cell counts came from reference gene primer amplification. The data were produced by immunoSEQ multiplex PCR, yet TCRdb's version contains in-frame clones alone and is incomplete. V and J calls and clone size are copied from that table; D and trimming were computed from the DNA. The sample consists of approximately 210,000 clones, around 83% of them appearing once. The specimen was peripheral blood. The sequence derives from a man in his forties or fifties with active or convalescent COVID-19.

DNA of the CDR3: TGTGCCAGCAGCCTTGGGGCCTCCTATAATTCACCCCTCCACTTT. Protein sequence: CASSLGASYNSPLHF. The chain recombines TRBV6-6 with TRBJ1-6; tentative D call: TRBD1 (5 bases). This CDR3 is built from 15 residues. V lost 6 bases and J 0 bases, leaving 9 bases between the germline ends. Germline values: CDR1 MNHNY, CDR2 SVGAGI (reference sequence).